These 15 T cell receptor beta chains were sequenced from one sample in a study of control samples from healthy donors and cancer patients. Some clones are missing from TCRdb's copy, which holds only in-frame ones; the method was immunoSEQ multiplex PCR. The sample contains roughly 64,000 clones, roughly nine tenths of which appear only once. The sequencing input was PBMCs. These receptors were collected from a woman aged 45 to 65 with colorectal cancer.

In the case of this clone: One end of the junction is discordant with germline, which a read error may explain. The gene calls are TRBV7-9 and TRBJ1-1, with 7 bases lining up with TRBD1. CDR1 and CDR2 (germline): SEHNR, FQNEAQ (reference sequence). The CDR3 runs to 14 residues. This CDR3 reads CASRFTGENAEAFF. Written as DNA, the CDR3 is TGTGCCAGCAGATTTACAGGGGAGAACGCTGAAGCTTTCTTT.

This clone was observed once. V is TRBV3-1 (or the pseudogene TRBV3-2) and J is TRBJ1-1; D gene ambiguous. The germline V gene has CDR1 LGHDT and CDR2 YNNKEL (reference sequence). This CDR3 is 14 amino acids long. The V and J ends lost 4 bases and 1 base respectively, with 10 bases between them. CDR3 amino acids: CASSPQMGNTEAFF. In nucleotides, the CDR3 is TGTGCCAGCAGCCCCCAGATGGGGAACACTGAAGCTTTCTTT.

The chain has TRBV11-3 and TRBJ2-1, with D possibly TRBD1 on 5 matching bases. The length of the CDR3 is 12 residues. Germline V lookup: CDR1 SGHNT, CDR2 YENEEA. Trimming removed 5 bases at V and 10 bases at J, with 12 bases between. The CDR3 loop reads CASSHWPGEQFF. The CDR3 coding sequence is TGTGCCAGCAGCCACTGGCCAGGGGAGCAGTTCTTC. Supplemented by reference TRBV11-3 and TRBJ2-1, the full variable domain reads EAGVVQSPRYKIIEKKQPVAFWCNPISGHNTLYWYLQNLGQGPELLIRYENEEAVDDSQLPKDRFSAERLKGVDSTLKIQPAELGDSAVYLCASSHWPGEQFFGPGTRLTVL.

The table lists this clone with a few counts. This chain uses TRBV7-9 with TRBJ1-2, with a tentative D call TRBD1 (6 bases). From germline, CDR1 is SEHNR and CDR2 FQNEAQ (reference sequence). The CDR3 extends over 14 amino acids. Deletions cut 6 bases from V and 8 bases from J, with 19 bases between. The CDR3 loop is CASRHPGATGGYTF. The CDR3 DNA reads TGTGCCAGCAGGCACCCAGGGGCCACGGGAGGCTACACCTTC.

The CDR3 bases are TGTGCCACCAGCAGAGCCGGGCCCCAGGATATTCAGTACTTC. The encoded protein is CATSRAGPQDIQYF. V gene TRBV15 combines with J gene TRBJ2-4; D remains ambiguous. V was trimmed by 1 base and J by 10 bases, leaving 14 bases between them. CDR3 length equals 14 residues. Germline CDR1 LNHNV, CDR2 YYDKDF (reference sequence).

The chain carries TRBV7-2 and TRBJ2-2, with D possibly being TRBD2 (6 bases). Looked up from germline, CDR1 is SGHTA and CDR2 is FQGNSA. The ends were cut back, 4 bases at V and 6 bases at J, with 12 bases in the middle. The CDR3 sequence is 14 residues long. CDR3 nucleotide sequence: TGTGCCAGCAGCTCCGGGAGTAGCGCCGGGGAGCTGTTTTTT. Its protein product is CASSSGSSAGELFF.

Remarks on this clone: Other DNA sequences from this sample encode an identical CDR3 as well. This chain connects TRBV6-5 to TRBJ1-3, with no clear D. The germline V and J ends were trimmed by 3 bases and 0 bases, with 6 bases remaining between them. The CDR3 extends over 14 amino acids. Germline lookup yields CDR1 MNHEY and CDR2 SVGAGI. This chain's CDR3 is CASSYDGSGNTIYF. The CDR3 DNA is TGTGCCAGCAGTTATGACGGCTCTGGAAACACCATATATTTT.

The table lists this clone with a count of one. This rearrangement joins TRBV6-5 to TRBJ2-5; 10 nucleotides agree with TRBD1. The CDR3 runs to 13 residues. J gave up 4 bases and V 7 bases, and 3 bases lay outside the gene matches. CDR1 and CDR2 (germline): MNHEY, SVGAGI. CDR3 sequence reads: CASNRDRGETQYF. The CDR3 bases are TGTGCCAGCAACCGGGACAGGGGAGAGACCCAGTACTTC.

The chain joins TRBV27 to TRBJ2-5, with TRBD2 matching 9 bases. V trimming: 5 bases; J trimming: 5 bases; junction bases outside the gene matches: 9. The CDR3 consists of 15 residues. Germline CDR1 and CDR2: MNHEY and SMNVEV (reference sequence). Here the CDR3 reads CASSPSAGGRETQYF. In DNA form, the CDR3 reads TGTGCCAGCAGTCCCTCGGCGGGGGGGAGGGAGACCCAGTACTTC.

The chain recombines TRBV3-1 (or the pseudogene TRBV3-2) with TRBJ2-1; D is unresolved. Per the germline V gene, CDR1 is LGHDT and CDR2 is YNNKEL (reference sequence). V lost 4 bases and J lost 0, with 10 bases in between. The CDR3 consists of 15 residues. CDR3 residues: CASSPRRLSYNEQFF. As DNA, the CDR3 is TGTGCCAGCAGCCCCCGCAGGCTCTCCTACAATGAGCAGTTCTTC.

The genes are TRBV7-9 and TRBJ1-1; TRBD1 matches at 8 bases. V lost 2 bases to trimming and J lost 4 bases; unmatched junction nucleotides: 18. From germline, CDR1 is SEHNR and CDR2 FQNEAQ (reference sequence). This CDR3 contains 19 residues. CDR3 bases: TGTGCCAGCAGCTTAAAACTCGACAGGGGTGGAGGTTTAGTCACTGAAGCTTTCTTT. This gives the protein CASSLKLDRGGGLVTEAFF.

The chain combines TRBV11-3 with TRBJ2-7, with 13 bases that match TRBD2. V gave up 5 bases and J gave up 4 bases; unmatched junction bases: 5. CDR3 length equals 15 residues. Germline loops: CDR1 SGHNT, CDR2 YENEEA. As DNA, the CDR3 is TGTGCCAGCAGCAAGGGGACTAGCGGGATTTACGAGCAGTACTTC. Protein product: CASSKGTSGIYEQYF.

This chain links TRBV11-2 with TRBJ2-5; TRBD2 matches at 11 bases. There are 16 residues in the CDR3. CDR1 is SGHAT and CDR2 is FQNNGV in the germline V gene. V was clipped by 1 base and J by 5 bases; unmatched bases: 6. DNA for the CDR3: TGTGCCAGCAGCTTAGGCATTAGCGGGGGGGCGGAGACCCAGTACTTC. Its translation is CASSLGISGGAETQYF.

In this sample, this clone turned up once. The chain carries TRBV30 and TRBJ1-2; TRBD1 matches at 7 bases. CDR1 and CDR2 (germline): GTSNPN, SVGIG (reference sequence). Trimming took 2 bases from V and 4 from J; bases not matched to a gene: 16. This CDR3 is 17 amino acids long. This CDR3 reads CAWSISMGTAPGYGYTF. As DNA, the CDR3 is TGTGCCTGGAGTATCAGTATGGGGACAGCCCCTGGCTATGGCTACACCTTC.

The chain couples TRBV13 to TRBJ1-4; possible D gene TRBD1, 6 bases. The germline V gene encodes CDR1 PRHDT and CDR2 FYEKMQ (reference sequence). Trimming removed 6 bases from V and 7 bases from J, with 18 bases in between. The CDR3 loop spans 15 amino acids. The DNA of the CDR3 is TGTGCCAGCAGTCCCCCGAGGGGGGGAGGTGAAAAACTGTTTTTT. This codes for CASSPPRGGGEKLFF.